A single T cell receptor beta chain is shown here with its context. The antigen is unknown. This entry belongs to a study of PD-1 blockade in mismatch repair-deficient tumors. Study overall: Patients had eleven to twelve mismatch repair-deficient cancer types, all previously treated and progressing.

The method was immunoSEQ multiplex PCR; TCRdb's version includes in-frame clones alone and lacks a portion of them. Among 15,000 to 20,000 clones listed, roughly 83% were seen once. Every patient had mismatch repair deficiency by PCR or immunohistochemistry. The TCR-sequenced patients were three responders to pembrolizumab. V dropped 6 bases and J dropped 6; count of bases not matched to a gene: 4. The CDR3 consists of 12 residues. Germline CDR1 and CDR2: SGHVS and FQNEAQ. Notes on the study in general: Rapid post-treatment expansion, then contraction, generally preceding radiologic response, marked tumor-resident clones.

The chain links TRBV7-8 to TRBJ1-1; 7 nucleotides align to TRBD1. This specimen was PBMCs, taken before pembrolizumab treatment. The TCR was taken from an adult with mismatch repair-deficient cancer. CDR3: CASRGGAAEAFF. CDR3 nucleotides: TGTGCCAGCAGAGGGGGCGCGGCTGAAGCTTTCTTT.